This is a list of T cell receptor beta chains from one sample in a study of response to subunit inactivated influenza vaccine. Each CDR3 protein gets one entry after TCRdb re-called the RT-PCR reads with MiXCR. The sample has about 780,000 distinct CDR3 sequences; around 18% are singletons. The sequencing used PBMCs from blood, collected 4 to 6 days after vaccination. The receptor set was obtained from a man aged 50 or older who received an inactivated influenza vaccine. The CDR3 runs from the conserved cysteine through the conserved F or W. The D gene is left open where the match is weak. Clone size is given for some rows only: seen once, a few or many times, or a class if the clone is expanded.

- | 14 | - | TRBJ1-1 | TRBV16 | TGTGCCAGCAGCCAATCCGGGGGGTACGATGAAGCTTTCTTT | CASSQSGGYDEAFF
- | 15 | - | TRBJ2-3 | TRBV27 | TGTGCCAGCAGTTTTAGGTGGGGGCGCGCAGATACGCAGTATTTT | CASSFRWGRADTQYF
once | 14 | - | TRBJ2-3 | TRBV20-1 | TGCAGTGCTAGTGTTAGCGCCAACACAGATACGCAGTATTTT | CSASVSANTDTQYF
- | 13 | - | TRBJ1-2 | TRBV5-4 | TGTGCCAGCAGCTGGGGGGCCCTTTCAGGCTACACCTTC | CASSWGALSGYTF
- | 14 | - | TRBJ1-4 | TRBV12-3/TRBV12-4 | TGTGCCAGCAGTGGGACCGCGTCGTATGAAAAACTGTTTTTT | CASSGTASYEKLFF
many | 14 | - | TRBJ2-5 | TRBV7-2 | TGTGCCAGCAGCTTAGTATACCTCCAAGAGACCCAGTACTTC | CASSLVYLQETQYF
- | 16 | - | TRBJ2-2 | TRBV5-6 | TGTGCCAGCAGCTTTCAGGGAAGTGGGAACACCGGGGAGCTGTTTTTT | CASSFQGSGNTGELFF
many | 13 | - | TRBJ2-5 | TRBV20-1 | TGCAGTGGGATGGAGGGGGGCAAAGAGACCCAGTACTTC | CSGMEGGKETQYF
- | 19 | TRBD1 | TRBJ2-6 | TRBV5-6 | TGTGCCAGCAGCGCCGAATTCCGGACAGGGGGCGCTGGGGCCAACGTCCTGACTTTC | CASSAEFRTGGAGANVLTF
many | 14 | - | TRBJ2-1 | TRBV5-5 | TGTGCCAGCAGTAGGAGCGGAGACTACAATGAGCAGTTCTTC | CASSRSGDYNEQFF
few | 16 | - | TRBJ2-7 | TRBV6-5 | TGTGCCAGCAGTTACTCGGCGGGACAGCCCTCCTACGAGCAGTACTTC | CASSYSAGQPSYEQYF
- | 14 | TRBD1 | TRBJ2-1 | TRBV24-1 | TGTGCCACCAAAAGCGGACAGGGGGTCGGTGAGCAGTTCTTC | CATKSGQGVGEQFF
few | 15 | - | TRBJ2-3 | TRBV7-2 | TGTGCCAGCAGCTACTCCGGGAGTTGGATGGATACGCAGTATTTT | CASSYSGSWMDTQYF
few | 13 | - | TRBJ2-3 | TRBV20-1 | TGCAGTGCCCGGTGGTCTAGCACAGATACGCAGTATTTT | CSARWSSTDTQYF
many | 14 | - | TRBJ2-7 | TRBV12-3/TRBV12-4 | TGTGCCAGCAGTCCTCTACTGGCAGGGGTCGAGCAGTACTTC | CASSPLLAGVEQYF
- | 15 | TRBD1 | TRBJ2-3 | TRBV29-1 | TGCAGCGTTGCCCTCGCGACAGGGGGCGGCGATACGCAGTATTTT | CSVALATGGGDTQYF
- | 14 | - | TRBJ2-5 | TRBV6-1 | TGTGCCAGCAGTGCCTTCAGGATCCAAGAGACCCAGTACTTC | CASSAFRIQETQYF
- | 14 | - | TRBJ2-7 | TRBV3-1 | TGTGCCAGCAGTGGAAGGAGCTCCGGCTACGAGCAGTACTTC | CASSGRSSGYEQYF
few | 14 | TRBD1 | TRBJ2-1 | TRBV30 | TGTGCCTGGAGCGCGGGACAGGCAGTCGATGAGCAGTTCTTC | CAWSAGQAVDEQFF
few | 14 | TRBD1 | TRBJ2-1 | TRBV6-1 | TGTGCCAGCAAACAGGGGGCGCCGACGAATGAGCAGTTCTTC | CASKQGAPTNEQFF
few | 13 | TRBD2 | TRBJ2-2 | TRBV27 | TGTGCCAGCAGTAGCGGGGGAGGCGGGGAGCTGTTTTTT | CASSSGGGGELFF
- | 16 | - | TRBJ2-7 | TRBV5-1 | TGCGCCAGCAGCTTTGGACCTGGGGGCCTATCCTACGAGCAGTACTTC | CASSFGPGGLSYEQYF
few | 12 | - | TRBJ1-2 | TRBV5-1 | TGCGCCAGCAGCTTCGACAGGCCTGGCTACACCTTC | CASSFDRPGYTF
few | 16 | TRBD2 | TRBJ2-1 | TRBV9 | TGTGCCAGCAGCGTAAACGGCGGGAGCTCCTACAATGAGCAGTTCTTC | CASSVNGGSSYNEQFF
- | 16 | TRBD2 | TRBJ2-1 | TRBV11-2 | TGTGCCAGCAGCTTAGAACCGGGACTAGGACCCAATGAGCAGTTCTTC | CASSLEPGLGPNEQFF
few | 16 | - | TRBJ2-3 | TRBV5-1 | TGCGCCAGCAGCTATGGAGGAACAGGAGACACAGATACGCAGTATTTT | CASSYGGTGDTDTQYF
few | 17 | TRBD1 | TRBJ2-3 | TRBV20-1 | TGCAGTGCTAGAGACTCGGGACAGCTGGGGGCCACAGATACGCAGTATTTT | CSARDSGQLGATDTQYF
- | 12 | - | TRBJ1-5 | TRBV7-2 | TGTGCCAGCAGCATTGACGGCCAACCCCAGCATTTT | CASSIDGQPQHF
- | 15 | TRBD1 | TRBJ1-5 | TRBV20-1 | TGCAGTGCTAGTGTGGACAGGGGCCAAAATCAGCCCCAGCATTTT | CSASVDRGQNQPQHF
few | 15 | TRBD1 | TRBJ2-7 | TRBV14 | TGTGCCAGCAGCCGGGGACAGCGGACCGGTTACGAGCAGTACTTC | CASSRGQRTGYEQYF
few | 13 | - | TRBJ1-1 | TRBV20-1 | TGCAGTGCTAGAGATTTGGGATTCCCTGAAGCTTTCTTT | CSARDLGFPEAFF
few | 16 | TRBD2 | TRBJ2-3 | TRBV9 | TGTGCCAGCAGCGTAGCGGTGCGGGAGGGCCAAGATACGCAGTATTTT | CASSVAVREGQDTQYF
once | 13 | - | TRBJ2-3 | TRBV20-1 | TGCAGTGCTAGTCCGACTATGCGGGGTACGCAGTATTTT | CSASPTMRGTQYF
- | 12 | - | TRBJ2-5 | TRBV20-1 | TGCAGTGCTAGAGATGGAATAGAGACCCAGTACTTC | CSARDGIETQYF
- | 15 | - | TRBJ2-7 | TRBV11-2 | TGTGCCAGCAGCTTAGATCCCCAGGGGCCCTACGAGCAGTACTTC | CASSLDPQGPYEQYF
- | 15 | - | TRBJ1-1 | TRBV6-1 | TGTGCCAGCAGGCCGCCAGGGTTAATTGGCACTGAAGCTTTCTTT | CASRPPGLIGTEAFF
- | 17 | TRBD2 | TRBJ2-3 | TRBV4-1 | TGCGCCAGCAGCCAAGATGTTACTAGCGGGGCAACAGATACGCAGTATTTT | CASSQDVTSGATDTQYF
- | 15 | - | TRBJ2-3 | TRBV10-3 | TGTGCCATCAGTCCCCGGGACCATCCCGCAGATACGCAGTATTTT | CAISPRDHPADTQYF
few | 15 | TRBD1 | TRBJ2-3 | TRBV6-5 | TGTGCCAGCAGTTTAACAGGGGGCCAGGCGGATACGCAGTATTTT | CASSLTGGQADTQYF
many | 13 | TRBD1 | TRBJ1-1 | TRBV10-3 | TGTGCCATCAGGATGAACAGGGGAACTGAAGCTTTCTTT | CAIRMNRGTEAFF
- | 15 | - | TRBJ2-4 | TRBV29-1 | TGCAGCGTTGAGCGCGGAGAACTAGCCAAAAACATTCAGTACTTC | CSVERGELAKNIQYF
few | 15 | - | TRBJ2-3 | TRBV28 | TGTGCCAGCAGTTCCCGACGGACGCGCACAGATACGCAGTATTTT | CASSSRRTRTDTQYF
few | 13 | TRBD2 | TRBJ2-3 | TRBV5-1 | TGCGCCAGCAGCGGGCGGACTAGTGATACGCAGTATTTT | CASSGRTSDTQYF